This T cell receptor (beta chain) was profiled in a study of CD8 T cells in ankylosing spondylitis. Findings of the study overall: Reportedly, significant enrichment of disease-linked clones occurred in matched ankylosing spondylitis synovial fluid. Among TCR beta sequences, a motif of about 8 highly homologous variants appeared characteristic of ankylosing spondylitis blood.

This clonotype has at least ten counts. Antigen: not known. Germline V lookup: CDR1 SGDLS, CDR2 YYNGEE. The germline V and J ends were trimmed by 4 bases and 2 bases, with 12 bases remaining between them. The CDR3 is made up of 14 amino acids. Making the TCR beta libraries involved quantitative 5'-RACE with molecular barcodes. TCRdb ran MiXCR on the 5' RACE reads and lists one entry per CDR3 protein. The table has about 36,000 distinct CDR3 sequences, approximately 5.9% seen once; the top ten hold roughly 12%. The receptor's source is a male donor with ankylosing spondylitis or in good health (not recorded which). Material for sequencing was blood, either unsorted or a sorted T cell fraction (not recorded which). The rearrangement uses TRBV9 and TRBJ1-2; D unresolved. The CDR3 DNA is TGTGCCAGCAGCCAATCGACGGGGAACTATGGCTACACCTTC. It specifies CASSQSTGNYGYTF.